This is a list of T cell receptor beta chains from one sample in a study of OX40 agonist ivuxolimab in advanced cancers. Data came from immunoSEQ multiplex PCR; TCRdb stores just in-frame clones and leaves some out. The sample records 30,000 to 40,000 clones, approximately 90% being singletons. The sequenced sample was CD4+ or CD8+ T cells sorted from blood, obtained in a trial of the OX40 agonist ivuxolimab. The source is an adult with an advanced solid tumor such as melanoma, head and neck, liver or kidney cancer. Both conserved end residues are trimmed from each CDR3. Clone size is shown for a subset of rows, as once, few, many or a class of expanded clone.

. | TRBJ1-2 | TRBV19 | ASTPLWGVTSNYGYT
. | TRBJ1-1 | TRBV6-1 | ASTKGGANTEAF
. | TRBJ2-1 | TRBV2 | ASSTSGKYNEQF
. | TRBJ2-1 | TRBV4-3 | ASSQDHAGPYNEQF
. | TRBJ1-1 | TRBV5-1 | ASSLAVGTEAF
. | TRBJ2-3 | TRBV4-2 | ASSQASGRGGSDTQY
. | TRBJ2-2 | TRBV18 | ASSPFNLLGTNTGELF
. | TRBJ1-3 | TRBV5-5 | ASSSDRVSGNTIY
. | TRBJ2-5 | TRBV18 | ASSRYRGTVETQY
. | TRBJ1-2 | TRBV6-5 | ASSSSGTFNGGYT
few | TRBJ2-2 | TRBV28 | ASSSYSGELF
. | TRBJ1-5 | TRBV28 | ASSRPGVRQPQH
. | TRBJ2-7 | TRBV29-1 | SVTPGLAGDEQY
. | TRBJ2-3 | TRBV19 | ASSHLAGLTDTQY
. | TRBJ2-2 | TRBV11-3 | ASSRGGGRALGELF
. | TRBJ2-7 | TRBV4-1 | ASSPLKEGSEQY
. | TRBJ2-1 | TRBV4-2 | ASSQERFNEQF
. | TRBJ1-5 | TRBV19 | ASSPQTGWSNQPQH
. | TRBJ1-3 | TRBV2 | ASREDRGNTIY
once | TRBJ2-1 | TRBV10-3 | AIGFMIGTLYNEQF
. | TRBJ2-5 | TRBV11-2 | ASNLAGGETQY
. | TRBJ2-7 | TRBV19 | ASSIGAGSHEQY
once | TRBJ2-5 | TRBV7-9 | ASSFWLAGEETQY
. | TRBJ1-1 | TRBV15 | ATSRDRSVNTEAF
. | TRBJ2-1 | TRBV9 | ASSGAGASGWSSYNEQF
. | TRBJ2-5 | TRBV9 | ASSVGLGTSGYQETQY
. | TRBJ2-3 | TRBV27 | ASRTGTGTSTDTQY
. | TRBJ1-3 | TRBV6-5 | ASSYRGTSSGNTIY
. | TRBJ2-6 | TRBV25-1 | ASSELGTGPVGANVLT
. | TRBJ2-7 | TRBV2 | ASSLQGVGDEQY
. | TRBJ1-1 | TRBV5-1 | ASSIPDRGTEAF
. | TRBJ2-7 | TRBV18 | ASSAGISGNEQY
. | TRBJ2-2 | TRBV4-1 | ASSQAVIGELF
. | TRBJ2-1 | TRBV2 | ASSASYTLNEQF
once | TRBJ2-3 | TRBV15 | ATSRAGEGTDTQY
. | TRBJ2-3 | TRBV7-7 | ASSLNLAGLDTQY
. | TRBJ2-7 | TRBV9 | ASSPRQETYEQY
. | TRBJ1-1 | TRBV28 | ASSLMGTGGAF
. | TRBJ2-3 | TRBV7-8 | ASSLGTSGRATDTQY
. | TRBJ1-2 | TRBV10-2 | ASSAPGSTYGYT
once | TRBJ2-4 | TRBV11-2 | ASSDRKEGKNIQY
. | TRBJ1-2 | TRBV18 | ASSPMDRGLGYT
. | TRBJ1-3 | TRBV5-4 | ASRGSGNTIY
. | TRBJ2-1 | TRBV19 | ASSKQQSSYNEQF
. | TRBJ1-2 | TRBV20-1 | SARVAFGYT
. | TRBJ2-5 | TRBV5-1 | ASSLGQEGETQY
few | TRBJ2-2 | TRBV11-2 | ASSRTSGRAGELF
once | TRBJ2-2 | TRBV29-1 | SARVYGETGELF
. | TRBJ1-4 | TRBV30 | ACRGSAAWGKLF
. | TRBJ2-6 | TRBV19 | ASSPSPGANVLT
. | TRBJ1-5 | TRBV19 | ASHHVGESGPQH
. | TRBJ1-5 | TRBV14 | ASSLGRNQPQH
. | TRBJ2-3 | TRBV6-1 | ASTYLGVDTQY
. | TRBJ1-2 | TRBV19 | ASQAGVLYGYT
. | TRBJ1-2 | TRBV5-4 | ASSRGTDGYT
. | TRBJ2-7 | TRBV5-6 | ASSFQSSEQY
. | TRBJ2-5 | TRBV28 | ASRTTGEETQY